Listed here are 18 T cell receptor beta chains from one sample, sequenced in a study of response to subunit inactivated influenza vaccine. TCRdb analysed the RT-PCR reads with MiXCR anew, one entry per CDR3 protein. The table lists a few hundred thousand distinct CDR3 sequences, approximately 7.2% of them singletons, with approximately 14% in the top ten. This material consisted of PBMCs from blood, taken roughly 24 months after vaccination. Receptors originate from a man aged 50 to 69 who received an inactivated influenza vaccine.

This clonotype was counted ten times or more. Sequence at one end of the junction differs from germline and may be a read error. The chain recombines TRBV7-2 with TRBJ2-7; D unresolved. The CDR3 contains 12 residues. Germline V gene sequence: CDR1 SGHTA, CDR2 FQGNSA. Here the CDR3 reads CASSLDAYEQYF. CDR3 sequence (DNA): TGCGCCAGCAGCTTGGACGCATACGAGCAGTACTTC.

Concerning this clonotype: A read error may produce the germline difference seen at one junction end. The genes are TRBV2 and TRBJ1-2, with 7 nucleotides matching TRBD1. The CDR3 has 15 amino acids. Per germline, CDR1 SNHLY and CDR2 FYNNEI. In nucleotides, the CDR3 is TGTGCCAGCAGCTGGACAGGTTCCTCTAAATATGGCTACACCTTC. It translates to CASSWTGSSKYGYTF.

This clonotype was detected many times. This chain uses TRBV5-1 with TRBJ1-1, with TRBD1 as a possible D gene (6 bases). The length of the CDR3 is 14 residues. Per the germline V gene, CDR1 is SGHRS and CDR2 is YFSETQ. The germline V and J ends were trimmed by 4 bases and 0 bases, with 10 bases remaining between them. The CDR3 here is CASSPGHLNTEAFF. The CDR3 coding sequence is TGCGCCAGCAGCCCGGGACACCTGAACACTGAAGCTTTCTTT.

The gene calls are TRBV2 and TRBJ1-5; no clear D. From germline, CDR1 is SNHLY and CDR2 FYNNEI. The CDR3 loop spans 14 amino acids. V lost 3 bases to trimming and J lost 1 base, with 7 bases between them. CDR3 protein: CASSDRQSNQPQHF. CDR3 nucleotides: TGTGCCAGCAGTGATAGACAAAGCAATCAGCCCCAGCATTTT.

The chain combines TRBV5-1 with TRBJ2-1; no firm D call. The CDR3 runs 14 residues. The V gene lost 4 bases and the J gene lost 3 bases, with 11 bases spanning the gap. Germline CDR1 is SGHRS and CDR2 is YFSETQ. CDR3 sequence (DNA): TGCGCCAGCAGCGTCGAACCCGTCTACAATGAGCAGTTCTTC. Translation: CASSVEPVYNEQFF. The full variable domain, in which reference TRBV5-1 and TRBJ2-1 provide the parts outside the CDR3, is KAGVTQTPRYLIKTRGQQVTLSCSPISGHRSVSWYQQTPGQGLQFLFEYFSETQRNKGNFPGRFSGRQFSNSRSEMNVSTLELGDSALYLCASSVEPVYNEQFFGPGTRLTVL.

This clonotype has a handful of counts. The CDR3 here is CASNPLGGNQPQHF. As DNA, the CDR3 is TGTGCCAGCAATCCTTTGGGAGGCAATCAGCCCCAGCATTTT. This sequence joins TRBV6-2 or TRBV6-3 and TRBJ1-5; D is uncertain. V lost 7 bases and J lost 2, with 12 bases in between. Germline CDR1 and CDR2: MNHEY and SVGEGT. CDR3 length: 14 residues.

Only a few counts were recorded for this clonotype. The chain couples TRBV4-3 to TRBJ2-5, with TRBD2 matching over 9 bases. The CDR3 is 16 amino acids. Germline V gives CDR1 LGHNA, CDR2 YSLEER. With 0 bases clipped from V and 5 bases from J, the junction kept 7 bases outside the gene matches. The CDR3 spells CASSQELPSGKETQYF. The CDR3 bases are TGCGCCAGCAGCCAAGAATTGCCTAGCGGGAAGGAGACCCAGTACTTC.

This clonotype has ten or more counts. This chain connects TRBV5-5 to TRBJ2-5; 8 positions agree with TRBD1. V trimming: 4 bases; J trimming: 4 bases; junction bases outside the gene matches: 12. From germline, CDR1 is SGHKS and CDR2 YYEKEE (reference sequence). CDR3 size: 16 residues. The CDR3 reads CASSIPPTGAGETQYF. CDR3 DNA: TGTGCCAGCAGCATTCCTCCGACAGGGGCCGGAGAGACCCAGTACTTC.

This clonotype appeared a few times. The rearrangement uses TRBV9 and TRBJ2-7; D possibly matches TRBD1 or TRBD2 (5 bases each). CDR1 is SGDLS, CDR2 YYNGEE, per germline. Trimming took off 4 bases at V and 7 bases at J, with 12 bases between the two ends. The CDR3 contains 12 residues. The CDR3 region is CASSPSEGEQYF. The CDR3 DNA follows: TGTGCCAGCAGCCCCTCCGAGGGGGAGCAGTACTTC.

CDR3 residues: CASSFKLAGVGNEQFF. The CDR3 DNA reads as TGTGCCAGCAGCTTCAAACTAGCGGGGGTGGGAAATGAGCAGTTCTTC. V and J are TRBV3-1 and TRBJ2-1; 11 bases match TRBD2. V was pared by 5 bases and J by 7 bases, with 10 bases of the junction left unmatched. The CDR3 has 16 residues. CDR1 is LGHDT, CDR2 YNNKEL, per germline (reference sequence).

This clonotype came up a few times. The rearrangement joins TRBV12-3 or TRBV12-4 to TRBJ2-5; 7 bases map to TRBD1. After removal of 3 bases from V and 1 base from J, the junction contained 11 bases not matched to a gene. The CDR3 loop spans 17 amino acids. The DNA for the CDR3 is TGTGCCAGCAGTTTTTATTTTGGGACAGCTCGCCAAGAGACCCAGTACTTC. This codes for CASSFYFGTARQETQYF.

The chain links TRBV6-1 to TRBJ2-1, with 9 positions matching TRBD1. The V and J ends lost 6 bases and 2 bases, in that order; junction bases with no gene match: 8. This CDR3 is 16 amino acids long. Germline loops: CDR1 MNHNS, CDR2 SASEGT. CDR3 amino acids: CASRGQGRETYNEQFF. Written as DNA, the CDR3 is TGTGCCAGCAGGGGACAGGGCCGGGAGACCTACAATGAGCAGTTCTTC.

This clonotype was counted between two and nine times. The chain couples TRBV29-1 to TRBJ2-3, with D possibly called TRBD1 or TRBD2 (5 bases each). The V end was cut by 4 bases, the J end by 2 bases, with 16 bases between. The germline CDR1 and CDR2 sequences are SQVTM and ANQGSEA. The CDR3 totals 15 residues. The CDR3 DNA reads TGCAGCGTTGGTGGGAGTGGGGGTTACACAGATACGCAGTATTTT. Amino acids: CSVGGSGGYTDTQYF.

This clonotype was seen many times. Written as DNA, the CDR3 is TGTGCCAGCAAAGGGCGTTACCAGGGAGATACGCAGTATTTT. This gives the protein CASKGRYQGDTQYF. The rearrangement joins TRBV27 to TRBJ2-3; tentative D call: TRBD1 (5 bases). The CDR3 contains 14 residues. CDR1 and CDR2 (germline): MNHEY, SMNVEV (reference sequence). The V end was cut by 7 bases, the J end by 5 bases, with 16 bases between.

This clonotype was seen a few times. This chain uses TRBV20-1 with TRBJ1-1, with 9 bases lining up with TRBD1. Germline V gene lookup returns CDR1 DFQATT and CDR2 SNEGSKA (reference sequence). The CDR3 consists of 16 residues. Trimming took 7 bases from V and 6 from J; bases not matched to a gene: 18. CDR3 in DNA: TGCAGTGGTTCGCGTACAGGGGGCCTCCCGAGCGCTGAAGCTTTCTTT. Protein product: CSGSRTGGLPSAEAFF.

The table lists this clonotype with many counts. This chain uses TRBV29-1 with TRBJ2-1; D gene unclear. V was clipped by 7 bases and J by 4 bases, with 8 bases between them. There are 11 residues in the CDR3. Germline V gene data show CDR1 as SQVTM and CDR2 as ANQGSEA. The CDR3 is CSDLGYNEQFF. CDR3 coding DNA: TGCAGCGACCTTGGTTACAATGAGCAGTTCTTC.

This sequence joins TRBV7-6 and TRBJ2-7; 11 nucleotides agree with TRBD2. The CDR3 spans 13 residues. The V gene end was trimmed by 4 bases and the J gene end by 7 bases; junction bases not matched to a gene: 3. Germline values: CDR1 SGHVS, CDR2 FNYEAQ. CDR3 DNA: TGTGCCAGCAGCTCCCGGACTAGCGGGGAGCAGTACTTC. This encodes CASSSRTSGEQYF.

Many counts were recorded for this clonotype. This chain links TRBV24-1 with TRBJ2-1, with 12 positions matching TRBD2. The CDR3 extends over 17 amino acids. The junction had 4 bases not matched to a gene; V was cut back by 2 bases and J by 3 bases. CDR1 and CDR2 (germline): KGHDR, SFDVKD. CDR3 residues: CATSDSGLAGHYNEQFF. CDR3 coding DNA: TGTGCCACCAGTGATTCGGGACTAGCGGGCCACTACAATGAGCAGTTCTTC.